The 18 T cell receptor beta chains presented below share a single source sample, sequenced in a study of HIV-infected patients and healthy controls. Roughly three months, about 14 weeks, into antiretroviral therapy, follow-up blood was collected. Whole blood was used without fractionation, so all unsorted peripheral T cells were included. Around 530 ng RNA was reverse transcribed with alpha and beta constant-region primers. Alpha and beta chain libraries were made separately by chain-specific third strand synthesis with multiplexing indices. TCRdb independently ran MiXCR on the 5' RACE reads; one entry per CDR3 protein. Here the sample spans around 8,300 distinct CDR3 sequences, approximately 6.7% being singletons. The sample here was blood, taken during antiretroviral therapy. The receptor set was obtained from an adult with HIV infection.

In its sample, this clonotype was seen many times. Because this beta chain is a stray read in a library intended to capture alpha chains, its abundance should not be given much weight. The rearrangement links TRBV27 to TRBJ1-1, with D perhaps TRBD1 (5 bases). V dropped 2 bases and J dropped 4 bases, with 8 bases sitting between them. From germline, CDR1 is MNHEY and CDR2 SMNVEV (reference sequence). CDR3 length: 13 amino acids. CDR3 region: CASSLGGVTEAFF. CDR3 nucleotide sequence: TGTGCCAGCAGTTTAGGGGGAGTCACTGAAGCTTTCTTT.

This clonotype was seen repeatedly, ten times or more. With the library built for alpha chains, this beta chain is off target and its frequency is not meaningful. This chain connects TRBV19 to TRBJ2-6; TRBD1 aligns across 9 bases. The CDR3 totals 17 residues. Losses at the gene ends were 5 bases for V and 3 bases for J; bases not matched to a gene: 8. Germline V lookup: CDR1 LNHDA, CDR2 SQIVND (reference sequence). The CDR3 region is CASSPGTGISGANVLTF. The CDR3 DNA sequence: TGTGCCAGTAGTCCGGGGACAGGGATAAGTGGGGCCAACGTCCTGACTTTC.

This clonotype was detected ten times or more. A library prepared for alpha chains yielded this beta chain as an off-target read; its size is of little meaning. The rearrangement joins TRBV6-6 to TRBJ2-1, with 8 nucleotides matching TRBD2. The CDR3 totals 16 residues. V trimming: 2 bases; J trimming: 7 bases; junction bases outside the gene matches: 10. The germline gives CDR1 MNHNY, CDR2 SVGAGI (reference sequence). The CDR3 sequence is CASSYSGGLLPNEQFF. For the CDR3, the DNA is TGTGCCAGCAGTTACAGCGGGGGACTCCTCCCGAATGAGCAGTTCTTC.

This clonotype showed up many times. The library was designed around alpha chains, so this beta chain is a stray read whose abundance carries little weight. This sequence joins TRBV20-1 and TRBJ1-5, with D perhaps matching TRBD1 (6 bases). V lost 3 bases, J lost 8 bases, and 20 bases lay in between. The germline V gene encodes CDR1 DFQATT and CDR2 SNEGSKA (reference sequence). This CDR3 comprises 15 residues. CDR3 residues: CSARPHREDLKPQHF. CDR3 bases: TGCAGTGCTAGGCCCCACAGGGAGGACCTGAAGCCCCAGCATTTT.

This clonotype was seen ten or more times. Because this beta chain is a stray read in a library intended to capture alpha chains, its abundance should not be given much weight. This sequence joins TRBV20-1 and TRBJ1-1; TRBD1 agrees at 7 bases. V lost 6 bases and J lost 5; bases outside the gene matches: 12. CDR3 length equals 14 residues. Germline CDR1 DFQATT, CDR2 SNEGSKA (reference sequence). Written as DNA, the CDR3 is TGCAGTGCGCTTGGGCTAACAGGGGATACTGAAGCTTTCTTT. It codes for CSALGLTGDTEAFF.

By sample fraction, this clonotype is medium-sized. Found in a library prepared for alpha chains, this beta chain is an off-target read, and its abundance has little meaning. The rearrangement joins TRBV19 to TRBJ2-1; 10 bases match TRBD2. The CDR3 contains 13 residues. Per germline, CDR1 LNHDA and CDR2 SQIVND (reference sequence). V lost 6 bases to trimming and J lost 10 bases; unmatched junction nucleotides: 6. The chain's CDR3 is CASSPGLAVEQFF. CDR3 nucleotides: TGTGCCAGTAGCCCCGGACTAGCGGTAGAGCAGTTCTTC.

This clonotype rates as medium-sized. Because this beta chain is a stray read in a library intended to capture alpha chains, its abundance should not be given much weight. The chain couples TRBV20-1 to TRBJ2-3, with D hard to call. Trimming removed 4 bases at V and 1 base at J, with 6 bases between. This CDR3 comprises 12 residues. In germline, CDR1 is DFQATT, CDR2 SNEGSKA (reference sequence). In nucleotides, the CDR3 is TGCAGTGCTACCGCTGGCACAGATACGCAGTATTTT. It yields the protein CSATAGTDTQYF.

In its sample, this clonotype was seen a few times. With the library built for alpha chains, this beta chain is off target and its frequency is not meaningful. The DNA for the CDR3 is TGTGCCTGGAGTGTACCAGGGGCGGAGACCCAGTACTTC. It is translated as CAWSVPGAETQYF. V usage is TRBV30 and J usage is TRBJ2-5; possible D gene TRBD1, 6 bases. This CDR3 spans 13 amino acids. Germline V gives CDR1 GTSNPN, CDR2 SVGIG (reference sequence). V was pared by 0 bases and J by 5 bases, with 10 bases between.

This clonotype is medium-sized within its sample. This beta chain turned up in a library designed for alpha chains; as an off-target read, its abundance says little. The chain links TRBV29-1 to TRBJ2-7; 8 positions agree with TRBD2. Germline lookup yields CDR1 SQVTM and CDR2 ANQGSEA. This CDR3 contains 16 residues. The junction had 13 bases not matched to a gene; V was cut back by 4 bases and J by 2 bases. The CDR3 loop reads CSVAGGRPDSPYEQYF. CDR3 in DNA: TGCAGCGTTGCAGGCGGGAGGCCTGATAGTCCCTACGAGCAGTACTTC.

This clonotype was counted at least ten times. Because this beta chain is a stray read in a library intended to capture alpha chains, its abundance should not be given much weight. J is TRBJ2-1 and V is TRBV3-1, with 9 bases lining up with TRBD2. V lost 4 bases and J lost 8; bases outside the gene matches: 27. This CDR3 has 21 residues. The germline V gene encodes CDR1 LGHDT and CDR2 YNNKEL (reference sequence). DNA of the CDR3: TGTGCCAGCAGCCTTAGTCCGGTACTAGCGGGCCGTCCCTCTTATCAGCATGAGCAGTTCTTC. The encoded protein is CASSLSPVLAGRPSYQHEQFF.

By sample fraction, this clonotype is medium-sized (0.01 to 0.1%). Germline and junction disagree at one end, which may indicate a read error. The library was built for alpha chains, so this beta chain is an off-target read and its size means little. The chain joins TRBV7-7 to TRBJ2-5; TRBD2 might be the D (6 bases). The germline CDR1 and CDR2 sequences are SSHAT and FNYEAQ (reference sequence). CDR3 length equals 13 residues. This CDR3 is CASSSGTQETQYF. In DNA form, the CDR3 reads TGTGCTAGCAGCTCCGGGACTCAAGAGACCCAGTACTTC.

This clonotype has at least ten counts. This beta chain turned up in a library designed for alpha chains; as an off-target read, its abundance says little. The chain is built from TRBV7-9 and TRBJ2-7, with D hard to call. From germline, CDR1 is SEHNR and CDR2 FQNEAQ (reference sequence). Trimming took 5 bases from V and 6 from J, leaving 14 bases between them. This CDR3 is built from 13 residues. As DNA, the CDR3 is TGTGCCAGCAGCCTCGGAGAGGCCCCCGAGCAGTACTTC. It codes for CASSLGEAPEQYF.

This clonotype ranks as medium-sized. The library was prepared for alpha chains; this beta chain is a stray read, so its frequency means little. The chain employs TRBV7-9 and TRBJ2-1; D may be TRBD1 or TRBD2 (7 bases each). Trimming removed 3 bases from V and 4 bases from J, with 13 bases in between. The CDR3 is made up of 15 amino acids. The V gene's germline CDR1 is SEHNR and CDR2 FQNEAQ (reference sequence). The CDR3 DNA reads as TGTGCCAGCAGCTTCCAGGGGGGGGGTTACAATGAGCAGTTCTTC. It specifies CASSFQGGGYNEQFF.

This clonotype has a count of ten or more. This beta chain represents an off-target read in a library built for alpha chains; its size is of limited meaning. The chain is built from TRBV6-1 and TRBJ2-3; D gene uncertain. CDR1 MNHNS and CDR2 SASEGT come from the germline V gene. Trimming took 2 bases from V and 5 from J, leaving 5 bases between them. CDR3 length: 12 residues. CDR3 bases: TGTGCCAGCAGTGAAAAGTTAGATACGCAGTATTTT. Its translation is CASSEKLDTQYF.

This clonotype was seen many times. Little can be read into the size of this beta chain, an off-target read in a library designed for alpha chains. V is TRBV5-6 and J is TRBJ2-5, with 14 positions matching TRBD2. Trimming took 4 bases from V and 0 from J; bases not matched to a gene: 11. The germline V gene has CDR1 SGHDT and CDR2 YYEEEE. This CDR3 region has 19 residues. The CDR3 region is CASSPTGTSGGPYQETQYF. In DNA, the CDR3 is TGTGCCAGCAGCCCCACCGGGACTAGCGGGGGACCGTACCAAGAGACCCAGTACTTC.

In this sample, this clonotype is medium-sized (0.01 to 0.1%). This beta chain is a stray read from a library made for alpha chains; its abundance is not meaningful. The chain links TRBV4-1 to TRBJ2-2; TRBD2 aligns across 7 bases. Germline-derived CDR1 and CDR2 are MGHRA and YSYEKL. The CDR3 runs 17 residues. The ends lost 1 base at V and 0 bases at J; junction bases unmatched: 5. CDR3 nucleotides: TGCGCCAGCAGCCAAGGTTGGGGGGGGACGAACACCGGGGAGCTGTTTTTT. This gives the protein CASSQGWGGTNTGELFF.

By proportion, this clonotype is medium-sized. Being off target in a library aimed at alpha chains, this beta chain has a size of little meaning. The rearrangement uses TRBV28 and TRBJ2-7; D is perhaps TRBD1 (5 bases). The V gene's germline CDR1 is MDHEN and CDR2 SYDVKM. The CDR3 extends over 14 amino acids. The V gene lost 8 bases and the J gene lost 5 bases, with 19 bases spanning the gap. CDR3: CASGIKNQGDEQYF. CDR3 nucleotides: TGTGCCAGCGGAATTAAAAACCAGGGTGACGAGCAGTACTTC.

This clonotype was seen at least ten times. The size of this beta chain means little, since it is a stray read in a library made for alpha chains. The chain recombines TRBV6-5 with TRBJ2-5, with a possible D match to TRBD2 (6 bases). In germline, CDR1 is MNHEY, CDR2 SVGAGI. The CDR3 sequence is 14 residues long. Deletions cut 4 bases from V and 5 bases from J, with 14 bases between. The CDR3 region is CASSSQGGVETQYF. CDR3 bases: TGTGCCAGCAGTTCACAAGGAGGGGTGGAGACCCAGTACTTC.